Sequencing of this TCR beta chain was carried out in a study of shared T cell receptors in the human thymus. TCRdb's table, derived via immunoSEQ multiplex PCR, lists solely in-frame clones and lacks some. The sample includes more than 300,000 clones, approximately 95% of them seen just once. This sequence originates from a human donor. The source material was thymocytes.

The CDR3 nucleotides are TGTGCCAGCAGCTTAATCGGAAGGGCCGGGAATGAGCAGTTCTTC. It is translated as CASSLIGRAGNEQFF. The gene calls are TRBV11-1 and TRBJ2-1; D not certain. This CDR3 has 15 residues. CDR1 SGHAT and CDR2 FQDESV come from the germline V gene (reference sequence). V was trimmed by 2 bases and J by 7 bases, leaving 15 bases between them.